The clone carrying this TCR beta chain was picked up one time. The data belong to a study of T cell responses to AZD1222 COVID-19 vaccine. The data were produced by immunoSEQ multiplex PCR, yet TCRdb's version contains in-frame clones alone and is incomplete. The repertoire holds approximately 61,000 clones, with around 82% as singletons. CDR3 length: 15 amino acids. The V and J ends lost 1 base and 0 bases respectively, with 7 bases between them. Germline CDR1 reads LNHNV; CDR2 reads YYDKDF (reference sequence). The V call is TRBV15, the J call TRBJ1-3, with no clear D. The source material was peripheral blood, sampled 28 days after the second AZD1222 dose. The receptor's source is an adult who received the AZD1222 COVID-19 vaccine. The CDR3 sequence is CATSRGESSGNTIYF. The CDR3 DNA follows: TGTGCCACCAGCAGAGGGGAAAGCTCTGGAAACACCATATATTTT.